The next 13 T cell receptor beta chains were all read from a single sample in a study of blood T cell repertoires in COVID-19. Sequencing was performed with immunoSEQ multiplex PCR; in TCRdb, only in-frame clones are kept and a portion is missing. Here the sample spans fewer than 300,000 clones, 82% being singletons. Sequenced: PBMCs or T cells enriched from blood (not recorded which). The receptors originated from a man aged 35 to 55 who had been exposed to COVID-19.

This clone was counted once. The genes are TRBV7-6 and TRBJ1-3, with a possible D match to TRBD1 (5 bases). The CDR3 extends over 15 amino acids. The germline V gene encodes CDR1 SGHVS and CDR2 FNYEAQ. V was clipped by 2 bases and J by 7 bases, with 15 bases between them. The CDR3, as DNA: TGTGCCAGCAGCTTAAGGCCAGGGAATAGTAACACCATATATTTT. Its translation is CASSLRPGNSNTIYF.

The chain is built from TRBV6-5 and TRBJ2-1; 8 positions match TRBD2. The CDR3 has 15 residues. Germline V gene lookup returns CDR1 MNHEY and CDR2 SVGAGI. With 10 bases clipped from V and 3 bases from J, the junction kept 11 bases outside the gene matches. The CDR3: CATRVKRESYNEQFF. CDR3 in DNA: TGTGCCACCCGGGTTAAGCGGGAGAGCTACAATGAGCAGTTCTTC.

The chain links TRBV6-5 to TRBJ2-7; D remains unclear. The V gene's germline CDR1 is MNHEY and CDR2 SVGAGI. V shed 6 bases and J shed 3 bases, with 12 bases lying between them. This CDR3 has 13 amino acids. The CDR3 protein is CASSAGFFYEQYF. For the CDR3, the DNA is TGTGCCAGCAGCGCCGGGTTTTTCTACGAGCAGTACTTC.

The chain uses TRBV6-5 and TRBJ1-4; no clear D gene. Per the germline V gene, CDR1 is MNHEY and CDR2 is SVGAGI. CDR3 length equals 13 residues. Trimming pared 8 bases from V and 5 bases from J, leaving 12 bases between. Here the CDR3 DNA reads TGTGCCAGCGCATGGCTGTCCAATGAAAAACTGTTTTTT. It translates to CASAWLSNEKLFF.

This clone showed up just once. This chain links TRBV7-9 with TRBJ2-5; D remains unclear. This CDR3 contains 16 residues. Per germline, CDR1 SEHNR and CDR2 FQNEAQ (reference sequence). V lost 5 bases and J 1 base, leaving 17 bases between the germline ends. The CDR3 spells CASSVWPARLQETQYF. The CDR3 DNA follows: TGTGCCAGCAGCGTTTGGCCAGCTAGACTCCAAGAGACCCAGTACTTC.

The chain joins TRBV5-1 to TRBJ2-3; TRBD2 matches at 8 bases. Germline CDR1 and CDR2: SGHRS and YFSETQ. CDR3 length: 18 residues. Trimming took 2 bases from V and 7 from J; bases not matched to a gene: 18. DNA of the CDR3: TGCGCCAGCAGCTTTAGGGCCGGGACTAGTCTCCTTCAATATACGCAGTATTTT. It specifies CASSFRAGTSLLQYTQYF.

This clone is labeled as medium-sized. The CDR3 region has the DNA TGTGCCAGCTCACCTTTCAGTAGCGGGAGTGACGAGCAGTACTTC. Its translation is CASSPFSSGSDEQYF. The chain links TRBV18 to TRBJ2-7, with 9 bases identical to TRBD2. V dropped 3 bases and J dropped 5; count of bases not matched to a gene: 8. Germline V gene lookup returns CDR1 KGHSH and CDR2 LQKENI. The length of the CDR3 is 15 residues.

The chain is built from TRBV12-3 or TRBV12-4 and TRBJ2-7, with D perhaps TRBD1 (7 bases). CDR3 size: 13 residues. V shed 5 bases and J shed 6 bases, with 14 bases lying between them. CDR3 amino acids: CASSTGQEGEQYF. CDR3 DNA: TGTGCCAGCAGTACCGGACAGGAGGGCGAGCAGTACTTC.

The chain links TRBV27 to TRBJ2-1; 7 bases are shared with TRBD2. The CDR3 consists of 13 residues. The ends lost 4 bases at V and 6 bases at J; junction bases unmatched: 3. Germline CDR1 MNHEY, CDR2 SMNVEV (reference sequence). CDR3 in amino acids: CASSSGTINEQFF. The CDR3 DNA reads TGTGCCAGCAGTTCCGGGACTATCAATGAGCAGTTCTTC.

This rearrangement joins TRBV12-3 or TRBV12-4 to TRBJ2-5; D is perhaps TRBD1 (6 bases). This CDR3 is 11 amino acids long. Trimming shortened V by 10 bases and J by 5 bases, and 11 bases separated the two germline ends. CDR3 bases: TGTGCCACCCGACAGGCGGAGACCCAGTACTTC. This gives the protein CATRQAETQYF.

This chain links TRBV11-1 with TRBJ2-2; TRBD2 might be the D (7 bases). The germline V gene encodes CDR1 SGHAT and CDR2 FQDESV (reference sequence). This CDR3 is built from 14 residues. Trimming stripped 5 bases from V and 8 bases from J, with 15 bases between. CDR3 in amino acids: CASSPRGAEGELFF. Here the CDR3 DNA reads TGTGCCAGCAGCCCCCGGGGGGCGGAGGGGGAGCTGTTTTTT.

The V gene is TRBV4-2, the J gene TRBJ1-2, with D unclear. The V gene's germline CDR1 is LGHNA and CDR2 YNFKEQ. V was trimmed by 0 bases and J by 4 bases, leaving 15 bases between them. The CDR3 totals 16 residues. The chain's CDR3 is CASSQESTREGYGYTF. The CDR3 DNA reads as TGTGCCAGCAGCCAAGAAAGTACCCGGGAAGGCTATGGCTACACCTTC.

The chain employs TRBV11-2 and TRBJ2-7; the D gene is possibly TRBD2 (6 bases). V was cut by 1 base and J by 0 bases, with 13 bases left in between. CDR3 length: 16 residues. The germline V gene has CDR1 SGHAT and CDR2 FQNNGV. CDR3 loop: CASSLGAGLSSYEQYF. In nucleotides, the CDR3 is TGTGCCAGCAGCTTAGGGGCGGGGTTGAGCTCCTACGAGCAGTACTTC. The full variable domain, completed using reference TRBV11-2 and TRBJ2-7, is EAGVAQSPRYKIIEKRQSVAFWCNPISGHATLYWYQQILGQGPKLLIQFQNNGVVDDSQLPKDRFSAERLKGVDSTLKIQPAKLEDSAVYLCASSLGAGLSSYEQYFGPGTRLTVT.